The next 14 T cell receptor beta chains were all read from a single sample in a study of CDR3 diversity in severe acne. TCRdb reanalysed the PCR reads using MiXCR and keeps one entry per CDR3 protein. The sample holds more than 70,000 distinct CDR3 sequences, 45% to 55% seen once. The sample taken for sequencing was blood. These receptors came from a male donor in good health, serving as a control.

In the case of this clonotype: The limits of the CDR3 on the DNA are not certain, so only TCRdb's listed CDR3 is given. This sequence joins TRBV9 and TRBJ2-3; TRBD2 reflects the table's D call only, with no check against the DNA. Per the germline V gene, CDR1 is SGDLS and CDR2 is YYNGEE. Both ends counted, the CDR3 spans 16 residues. This CDR3 reads CASSVGGGTSLIRAHF.

This clonotype was seen at least ten times. The chain joins TRBV7-8 to TRBJ2-7; D gene uncertain. CDR3 length: 13 amino acids. V was pared by 1 base and J by 6 bases, with 10 bases between. Germline CDR1 and CDR2: SGHVS and FQNEAQ. The CDR3 bases are TGTGCCAGCAGCTTAGATGGTGTGGGCGAGCAGTACTTC. Amino acid sequence: CASSLDGVGEQYF. Using reference TRBV7-8 and TRBJ2-7 for the parts outside the CDR3, the full variable domain is GAGVSQSPRYKVAKRGQDVALRCDPISGHVSLFWYQQALGQGPEFLTYFQNEAQLDKSGLPSDRFFAERPEGSVSTLKIQRTQQEDSAVYLCASSLDGVGEQYFGPGTRLTVT.

This clonotype was seen once. This may arise from a read error, as a much more abundant clone is one base away. Likely a read error: the CDR3 ends without its conserved phenylalanine or tryptophan. The DNA is omitted, as the CDR3 cannot be located on it reliably, and the CDR3 follows TCRdb's listing. The V call is TRBV5-4, the J call TRBJ2-7; whether TRBD2, the table's D call, matches the DNA was not checked. The CDR3 length is 9 residues, termini included. Germline V CDR1 and CDR2: SGHNT, YYREEE (reference sequence). The CDR3: CASSCGLAG.

As to this clonotype: This may stem from a read error, because a much larger clone lies one nucleotide away. In DNA form, the CDR3 reads TGCGCCAGTCCCGGACAGGGGGCACCCGGGGAGCTGTTTTTT. Translated: CASPGQGAPGELFF. The genes are TRBV10-1 and TRBJ2-2; TRBD1 agrees at 11 bases. The germline gives CDR1 WNHNN, CDR2 SYGVQD (reference sequence). V was clipped by 9 bases and J by 6 bases; unmatched bases: 6. CDR3 length equals 14 residues.

This clonotype was recorded a few times. This sequence joins TRBV29-1 and TRBJ2-7, with TRBD2 matching 7 bases. The CDR3 runs to 12 residues. Germline lookup yields CDR1 SQVTM and CDR2 ANQGSEA. V shed 7 bases and J 7 bases; nucleotides not matched to a gene: 10. The CDR3 sequence: CSADAPGGEQYF. CDR3 DNA: TGCAGCGCTGATGCCCCCGGGGGGGAGCAGTACTTC.

This clonotype was seen repeatedly, ten times or more. The chain links TRBV5-1 to TRBJ1-3, with 8 positions matching TRBD1. This CDR3 has 16 residues. CDR1 is SGHRS, CDR2 YFSETQ, per germline. V gave up 3 bases and J gave up 0 bases; unmatched junction bases: 5. As DNA, the CDR3 is TGCGCCAGCAGCTGGACAGGGAAACACTCTGGAAACACCATATATTTT. This codes for CASSWTGKHSGNTIYF.

On this clonotype itself: The DNA is left out, because the CDR3 cannot be placed on it with certainty; the CDR3 is given as TCRdb lists it. The gene calls are TRBV1 and TRBJ1-1; TRBD1 is the table's D call and was not checked against the DNA. TRBV1 is recorded as a pseudogene. Termini included, the CDR3 measures 22 amino acids. The CDR3: CPLSSHFCASRQQGTGNTEAFF.

On this clonotype itself: A much larger clone differs from this one at a single base, so this may be a read error. V gene TRBV10-3 combines with J gene TRBJ2-7; TRBD2 might be the D (5 bases). Germline V gene data show CDR1 as ENHRY and CDR2 as SYGVKD. CDR3 length: 14 residues. Between the trimmed V and J ends, which lost 10 bases and 5 bases, there was a span of 21 bases. CDR3 in DNA: TGTGCCACATGGGCGGCGGGTAATACCCACGAGCAGTACTTC. It specifies CATWAAGNTHEQYF.

This clonotype turned up a few times. The chain combines TRBV11-1 with TRBJ2-7, with 7 bases identical to TRBD1. V was clipped by 2 bases and J by 0 bases; unmatched bases: 13. The CDR3 contains 18 residues. The V gene's germline CDR1 is SGHAT and CDR2 FQDESV (reference sequence). CDR3 protein: CASSLRDREPHLSYEQYF. CDR3 in DNA: TGTGCCAGCAGCTTAAGAGACAGGGAACCCCACCTCTCCTACGAGCAGTACTTC.

The chain employs TRBV6-5 and TRBJ1-5; TRBD1 might be the D (6 bases). Germline V gene sequence: CDR1 MNHEY, CDR2 SVGAGI. The CDR3 spans 15 residues. With 5 bases removed from V and 0 bases from J, the gap between germline ends came to 11 bases. CDR3 sequence reads: CASSPRQDSNQPQHF. CDR3 nucleotides: TGTGCCAGCAGTCCTCGACAGGATAGCAATCAGCCCCAGCATTTT.

V usage is TRBV25-1 and J usage is TRBJ1-5; D uncertain. Trimming shortened V by 4 bases and J by 11 bases, and 12 bases separated the two germline ends. This CDR3 has 12 amino acids. CDR1 is MGHDK and CDR2 is SYGVNS in the germline V gene. CDR3 coding DNA: TGTGCCAGCAGTGGGCCGGTTGAGACCCAGCATTTT. Translated, it gives CASSGPVETQHF.

This clonotype was seen only a few times. The J gene is TRBJ2-7, the V gene TRBV2, with TRBD2 identical over 8 bases. CDR3 length equals 14 residues. J was trimmed by 6 bases and V by 10 bases; bases with no gene match: 14. Germline-derived CDR1 and CDR2 are SNHLY and FYNNEI. CDR3 DNA: TGTGCCATCAGGAAGCGGGAGATGTTGGGCGAGCAGTACTTC. Translated, it gives CAIRKREMLGEQYF.

On this clonotype: An end of the junction differs from the germline gene, which may be a read error. The chain links TRBV9 to TRBJ1-1; D is possibly TRBD1 (6 bases). The germline CDR1 and CDR2 sequences are SGDLS and YYNGEE. The CDR3 spans 15 residues. The DNA for the CDR3 is TGCGCCAGCAGCCCCCTTCGGGCGGGGGAACAGGGAGCTTTCTTT. Translation: CASSPLRAGEQGAFF.

Note on this clonotype: At one end the junction does not follow the germline gene, possibly because of a read error. The chain joins TRBV7-2 to TRBJ2-2, with 8 nucleotides matching TRBD1. Germline V CDR1 and CDR2: SGHTA, FQGNSA. This CDR3 region has 14 residues. The chain's CDR3 is CAGSPGQGSGELFF. For the CDR3, the DNA is TGTGCCGGCAGCCCCGGACAGGGTTCCGGGGAGCTGTTTTTT.